The T cell receptor (beta chain) under discussion was sequenced for a study of cytomegalovirus exposure and HLA in healthy donors. Regarding the study as a whole: The authors judged a highly shared variant cluster likely a sequencing artifact. An analysis was carried out at a later point. It showed that HLA-associated TCR beta chains were more clonally expanded than equally common non-associated chains.

The PCR used 60 Vbeta and 13 Jbeta primers. Libraries were prepared by immunoSEQ multiplex PCR; TCRdb keeps only in-frame clonotypes and omits some of them. The sample holds under 200,000 clones, approximately 82% seen once. Comments on this clone: No antigen is known for it.

V shed 4 bases, J shed 4 bases, and the junction held 7 bases outside the gene matches. Germline V gene data show CDR1 as SEHNR and CDR2 as FQNEAQ (reference sequence). This CDR3 is built from 16 residues. This receptor was taken from a woman under 30 in good health and CMV-seronegative. This chain links TRBV7-9 with TRBJ2-2, with 9 bases aligning to TRBD2. What was sequenced was PBMCs. CDR3 residues: CASSSIAGVTTGELFF. In DNA form, the CDR3 reads TGTGCCAGCAGCTCAATAGCGGGAGTAACCACCGGGGAGCTGTTTTTT.